This record looks at one TCR beta chain sequence and its context. Its specificity is unknown. Researchers cocultured the mixed lymphocyte reaction cells at 37°C for five to six days. Assay used: immunoSEQ multiplex PCR; TCRdb lists only in-frame clones, some missing. Among some 9,900 clones listed, about 40% were seen once. This sample is drawn from a study of siplizumab effects on memory and regulatory T cells. Overall study results and limits: Naive-or-memory phenotypes were unassignable for roughly 80-96% of proliferating CD4+ or CD8+ clones.

The V end lost 1 base, the J end lost 7 bases, and 16 bases lay between the germline ends. From germline, CDR1 is SGHVS and CDR2 FNYEAQ. CDR3 size: 15 residues. The source of this sequence is a human donor in good health; the cells came from an allogeneic mixed lymphocyte reaction. The chain has TRBV7-6 and TRBJ2-5; D is possibly TRBD1 (6 bases). Specimen: CFSE-low (dividing) CD8+ T cells sorted from an allogeneic mixed lymphocyte reaction. The chain's CDR3 is CASSLVPQGLGTQYF. CDR3 bases: TGTGCCAGCAGCTTAGTACCGCAGGGGTTGGGGACCCAGTACTTC.